This is a list of T cell receptor beta chains from one sample in a study of cytomegalovirus exposure and HLA in healthy donors. Sequencing was performed with immunoSEQ multiplex PCR; in TCRdb, only in-frame clones are kept and a portion is missing. Among 52,000 or so clones listed, 77% were seen once. Sequenced material: PBMCs. These receptors all stem from a woman between 35 and 50 years old in good health and CMV-seropositive. Each CDR3 is given with its conserved first and last residue. D genes are given only for firm matches. Not every row has a clone size; where given, it reads once, few, many or a size class.

V gene: TRBV29-1; D gene: TRBD1; clone size: once; J gene: TRBJ1-1; CDR3 protein: CSVTAGGLGTEAFF; CDR3 DNA: TGCAGCGTCACCGCAGGGGGGCTTGGGACTGAAGCTTTCTTT
V gene: TRBV28; D gene: .; clone size: .; J gene: TRBJ1-5; CDR3 protein: CASTNQGHEPQHF; CDR3 DNA: TGTGCCAGCACCAATCAGGGTCATGAGCCCCAGCATTTT
V gene: TRBV4-2; D gene: TRBD2; clone size: once; J gene: TRBJ2-1; CDR3 protein: CASSAQTERGGPNEQFF; CDR3 DNA: TGTGCCAGCAGCGCCCAAACTGAGCGGGGGGGCCCCAATGAGCAGTTCTTC
V gene: TRBV19; D gene: .; clone size: .; J gene: TRBJ1-6; CDR3 protein: CASKVQGSNSPLHF; CDR3 DNA: TGTGCCAGTAAGGTACAGGGATCAAATTCACCCCTCCACTTT
V gene: TRBV6-5; D gene: TRBD1; clone size: few; J gene: TRBJ1-4; CDR3 protein: CASSASGGAGEKLFF; CDR3 DNA: TGTGCCAGCAGTGCTTCAGGGGGCGCGGGTGAAAAACTGTTTTTT
V gene: TRBV7-9; D gene: TRBD1; clone size: .; J gene: TRBJ2-4; CDR3 protein: CASSFTGTGGGKAKNIQYF; CDR3 DNA: TGTGCCAGCAGCTTTACAGGGACAGGGGGAGGAAAGGCCAAAAACATTCAGTACTTC
V gene: TRBV7-2; D gene: TRBD2; clone size: .; J gene: TRBJ2-5; CDR3 protein: CASSPTGGAGETQYF; CDR3 DNA: TGTGCCAGCAGCCCAACGGGGGGAGCGGGAGAGACCCAGTACTTC
V gene: TRBV6-5; D gene: .; clone size: .; J gene: TRBJ1-4; CDR3 protein: CASSYRGGDEKLFF; CDR3 DNA: TGTGCCAGCAGCTATAGAGGGGGGGATGAAAAACTGTTTTTT
V gene: TRBV5-1; D gene: .; clone size: .; J gene: TRBJ2-2; CDR3 protein: CASSVAGLNTGELFF; CDR3 DNA: TGCGCCAGCAGCGTTGCGGGACTGAACACCGGGGAGCTGTTTTTT
V gene: TRBV19; D gene: .; clone size: .; J gene: TRBJ2-3; CDR3 protein: CASSSLAGASSDTQYF; CDR3 DNA: TGTGCCAGTAGTTCCCTGGCGGGGGCCTCGTCAGATACGCAGTATTTT
V gene: TRBV9; D gene: TRBD1; clone size: .; J gene: TRBJ1-2; CDR3 protein: CASSNQDRGDGYTF; CDR3 DNA: TGTGCCAGCAGCAATCAGGACAGGGGTGATGGCTACACCTTC
V gene: TRBV7-2; D gene: TRBD1; clone size: .; J gene: TRBJ1-6; CDR3 protein: CASSLAGTEINSPLHF; CDR3 DNA: TGTGCCAGCAGCTTAGCGGGGACAGAAATTAATTCACCCCTCCACTTT
V gene: TRBV6-5; D gene: TRBD1; clone size: .; J gene: TRBJ1-1; CDR3 protein: CASSANRGGGTEAFF; CDR3 DNA: TGTGCCAGCAGTGCAAACAGGGGGGGTGGAACTGAAGCTTTCTTT
V gene: TRBV25-1; D gene: TRBD1; clone size: .; J gene: TRBJ2-5; CDR3 protein: CASRRTGGRQETQYF; CDR3 DNA: TGTGCCAGCAGGAGGACAGGGGGTAGGCAAGAGACCCAGTACTTC
V gene: TRBV2; D gene: TRBD1; clone size: .; J gene: TRBJ1-1; CDR3 protein: CASHYRGRDTEAFF; CDR3 DNA: TGTGCCAGCCATTACAGGGGGCGGGATACTGAAGCTTTCTTT
V gene: TRBV19; D gene: .; clone size: .; J gene: TRBJ1-1; CDR3 protein: CASSTDRRTEAFF; CDR3 DNA: TGTGCCAGTAGTACCGACAGGAGGACTGAAGCTTTCTTT
V gene: TRBV2; D gene: .; clone size: .; J gene: TRBJ2-7; CDR3 protein: CAGSSGGTGSSEQYF; CDR3 DNA: TGTGCCGGGTCCAGCGGGGGGACAGGAAGCTCCGAGCAGTACTTC
V gene: TRBV5-1; D gene: .; clone size: .; J gene: TRBJ1-2; CDR3 protein: CASRKDSLGGGGAYYGYTF; CDR3 DNA: TGCGCCAGCAGAAAAGACTCGCTAGGAGGCGGAGGGGCCTACTATGGCTACACCTTC
V gene: TRBV7-9; D gene: .; clone size: few; J gene: TRBJ2-3; CDR3 protein: CASSPGQGGDTQYF; CDR3 DNA: TGTGCCAGCAGCCCTGGACAGGGAGGGGATACGCAGTATTTT